These 14 T cell receptor beta chains originate from one sample sequenced in a study of cytomegalovirus exposure and HLA in healthy donors. It was with 60 Vbeta and 13 Jbeta primers that the PCR ran. TCRdb's copy holds only in-frame clones and misses some; the assay was immunoSEQ multiplex PCR. The sample lists approximately 140,000 clones; roughly 83% were seen once. Input material: PBMCs. These receptors were collected from a man aged 35 to 55 in good health and CMV-seropositive.

The V gene is TRBV27, the J gene TRBJ2-1; 14 bases agree with TRBD2. CDR3 size: 21 residues. Germline CDR1 MNHEY, CDR2 SMNVEV (reference sequence). Unmatched junction bases numbered 13, after V lost 3 bases and J lost 0 bases. CDR3 sequence reads: CASSFFKGLAGGMSSYNEQFF. CDR3 DNA: TGTGCCAGCAGTTTCTTTAAAGGACTAGCGGGGGGTATGAGCTCCTACAATGAGCAGTTCTTC.

For this clone: Sequence at one end of the junction differs from germline and may be a read error. The J gene is TRBJ2-5, the V gene TRBV7-9; TRBD2 matches at 9 bases. Germline V gene lookup returns CDR1 SEHNR and CDR2 FQNEAQ (reference sequence). The CDR3 loop spans 14 amino acids. The CDR3 sequence is CSSSRSSGTETQYF. The CDR3 DNA reads as TGTTCCAGCAGCCGGTCTAGCGGGACAGAGACCCAGTACTTC. The full variable domain, with the rest looked up from reference TRBV7-9 and TRBJ2-5, is DTGVSQNPRHKITKRGQNVTFRCDPISEHNRLYWYRQTLGQGPEFLTYFQNEAQLEKSRLLSDRFSAERPKGSFSTLEIQRTEQGDSAMYLCSSSRSSGTETQYFGPGTRLLVL.

The chain links TRBV18 to TRBJ1-1; no clear D gene. CDR1 is KGHSH and CDR2 is LQKENI in the germline V gene. Trimming left V 5 bases short and J 7 bases short, with 8 bases between. The CDR3 contains 11 residues. CDR3 coding DNA: TGTGCCAGCTCATCCCGGGATGAAGCTTTCTTT. Residues: CASSSRDEAFF.

This chain uses TRBV29-1 with TRBJ2-1; 10 bases map to TRBD2. This CDR3 comprises 13 residues. V shed 6 bases and J 4 bases; nucleotides not matched to a gene: 3. Germline lookup yields CDR1 SQVTM and CDR2 ANQGSEA. This CDR3 reads CSVTSGIYNEQFF. The CDR3 nucleotides read TGCAGCGTAACTAGCGGGATTTACAATGAGCAGTTCTTC.

The V and J genes are TRBV4-1 and TRBJ1-2, with unresolved D. V shed 4 bases and J shed 2 bases, with 11 bases lying between them. CDR1 is MGHRA, CDR2 YSYEKL, per germline. The CDR3 length is 14 residues. The CDR3, as DNA: TGCGCCAGCAGCCTCCCGACAACCAACTATGGCTACACCTTC. Its translation is CASSLPTTNYGYTF.

The rearrangement links TRBV6-6 to TRBJ1-2; 10 bases are a match to TRBD1. The CDR3 loop spans 14 amino acids. V trimming: 8 bases; J trimming: 8 bases; junction bases outside the gene matches: 11. Germline lookup yields CDR1 MNHNY and CDR2 SVGAGI (reference sequence). The CDR3 DNA sequence: TGTGCCAGCTCCGGGACAGGGGAAACGGGGGGCTACACCTTC. Protein: CASSGTGETGGYTF.

For this clone: One end of the junction is discordant with germline, which a read error may explain. The rearrangement joins TRBV7-7 to TRBJ2-7; 11 positions agree with TRBD2. Germline V CDR1 and CDR2: SSHAT, FNYEAQ (reference sequence). The CDR3 loop spans 15 amino acids. CDR3 DNA sequence: TGTGCTAGCAGCCCCCGACTAGCGGGGCCCTACGAGCAGTACTTC. The encoded protein is CASSPRLAGPYEQYF.

This chain links TRBV9 with TRBJ2-5; TRBD2 agrees at 10 bases. This CDR3 has 16 residues. V shed 1 base, J shed 5 bases, and the junction held 8 bases outside the gene matches. Germline assignment: CDR1 SGDLS and CDR2 YYNGEE. CDR3 sequence (DNA): TGTGCCAGCAGCGTATCAAGCGGGGGGGCCGTCGAGACCCAGTACTTC. This encodes CASSVSSGGAVETQYF. Supplemented by reference TRBV9 and TRBJ2-5, the full variable domain reads DSGVTQTPKHLITATGQRVTLRCSPRSGDLSVYWYQQSLDQGLQFLIQYYNGEERAKGNILERFSAQQFPDLHSELNLSSLELGDSALYFCASSVSSGGAVETQYFGPGTRLLVL.

This clone was recorded a few times. The identical CDR3 is also encoded by other nucleotide sequences in the sample. The chain combines TRBV25-1 with TRBJ2-1; TRBD1 matches 8 bases. The V gene end was trimmed by 2 bases and the J gene end by 1 base; junction bases not matched to a gene: 1. The CDR3 is made up of 15 amino acids. The germline CDR1 and CDR2 sequences are MGHDK and SYGVNS. The CDR3 DNA is TGTGCCAGCAGTGAAACAGGGGGTTCCTACAATGAGCAGTTCTTC. Amino acids: CASSETGGSYNEQFF. Complete variable domain (other parts from reference TRBV25-1 and TRBJ2-1): EADIYQTPRYLVIGTGKKITLECSQTMGHDKMYWYQQDPGMELHLIHYSYGVNSTEKGDLSSESTVSRIRTEHFPLTLESARPSHTSQYLCASSETGGSYNEQFFGPGTRLTVL.

Only a few counts were recorded for this clone. The chain recombines TRBV5-6 with TRBJ1-5, with D unresolved. V shed 5 bases and J shed 3 bases, with 9 bases lying between them. CDR1 SGHDT and CDR2 YYEEEE come from the germline V gene. The CDR3 runs 13 residues. The DNA of the CDR3 is TGTGCCAGCAGTCCCGGGAACAATCAGCCCCAGCATTTT. Residues: CASSPGNNQPQHF. Using reference TRBV5-6 and TRBJ1-5 for the parts outside the CDR3, the full variable domain is DAGVTQSPTHLIKTRGQQVTLRCSPKSGHDTVSWYQQALGQGPQFIFQYYEEEERQRGNFPDRFSGHQFPNYSSELNVNALLLGDSALYLCASSPGNNQPQHFGDGTRLSIL.

The V call is TRBV29-1, the J call TRBJ1-1, with D hard to call. Per the germline V gene, CDR1 is SQVTM and CDR2 is ANQGSEA. Trimming took 0 bases from V and 1 from J, leaving 6 bases between them. The CDR3 covers 13 residues. In DNA form, the CDR3 reads TGCAGCGTTGAAGAACAGACGAACACTGAAGCTTTCTTT. Amino acid sequence: CSVEEQTNTEAFF.

This clone has more than one count but fewer than ten. The identical CDR3 is also encoded by other nucleotide sequences in the sample. The chain combines TRBV6-1 with TRBJ1-5; 7 nucleotides align to TRBD1. This CDR3 region has 14 residues. Germline-derived CDR1 and CDR2 are MNHNS and SASEGT. Trimming cost V 6 bases and J 4 bases; bases outside gene matches: 6. CDR3 region: CASRGTGENQPQHF. The CDR3 nucleotides read TGTGCCAGCAGAGGTACAGGGGAAAATCAGCCCCAGCATTTT.

The V and J genes are TRBV5-1 and TRBJ1-2; the D gene is possibly TRBD1 (6 bases). The V gene's germline CDR1 is SGHRS and CDR2 YFSETQ. The CDR3 spans 15 residues. V gave up 4 bases and J gave up 6 bases, with 19 bases separating them. CDR3 nucleotides: TGCGCCAGCAGCCCGGGGGCGGGGGTTGCGGATGGCTACACCTTC. Translation: CASSPGAGVADGYTF.

The V call is TRBV5-6, the J call TRBJ2-2; D may be TRBD1 (6 bases). Germline loops: CDR1 SGHDT, CDR2 YYEEEE. CDR3 length: 13 amino acids. The V and J ends lost 10 bases and 5 bases respectively, with 15 bases between them. This CDR3 reads CAVQQGRTGELFF. The CDR3 DNA is TGTGCCGTCCAACAGGGTAGGACCGGGGAGCTGTTTTTT.